A single sample gave rise to the 7 T cell receptor beta chains below, sequenced in a study of T cell changes during pregnancy in multiple sclerosis. Some clones are missing from TCRdb's copy, which holds only in-frame ones; the method was immunoSEQ multiplex PCR. The sample consists of around 55,000 clones, approximately 90% of them appearing once. The material was CD4+ T cells from peripheral blood mononuclear cells, obtained in the first trimester of pregnancy. The receptors come from a female donor with multiple sclerosis, enrolled in a pregnancy study.

The chain couples TRBV18 to TRBJ2-3; D is unclear. Trimming cost V 2 bases and J 1 base, with 7 bases left between them. From germline, CDR1 is KGHSH and CDR2 LQKENI. The CDR3 spans 14 residues. The DNA of the CDR3 is TGTGCCAGCTCACCAGGAGTAGGCACAGATACGCAGTATTTT. Protein sequence: CASSPGVGTDTQYF.

The chain couples TRBV29-1 to TRBJ1-4, with no clear D. CDR3 length equals 14 residues. Looked up from germline, CDR1 is SQVTM and CDR2 is ANQGSEA. The ends were cut back, 7 bases at V and 4 bases at J, with 16 bases in the middle. The CDR3 spells CSAHVSGNNEKLFF. As DNA, the CDR3 is TGCAGCGCTCATGTCAGCGGGAATAATGAAAAACTGTTTTTT.

The CDR3 DNA is TGTGCCAGTAAGCCGGGAGGACTTACCTTGAACTATGGCTACACCTTC. It codes for CASKPGGLTLNYGYTF. This chain uses TRBV19 with TRBJ1-2; no firm D call. Trimming cost V 7 bases and J 2 bases, with 20 bases left between them. This CDR3 region has 16 residues. Germline V lookup: CDR1 LNHDA, CDR2 SQIVND (reference sequence).

The genes are TRBV9 and TRBJ2-1, with D hard to call. The CDR3 is made up of 12 amino acids. Trimming left V 4 bases short and J 4 bases short, with 6 bases between. Germline V lookup: CDR1 SGDLS, CDR2 YYNGEE. CDR3 amino acids: CASSQQYNEQFF. CDR3 DNA sequence: TGTGCCAGCAGCCAACAGTACAATGAGCAGTTCTTC.

This clone has only one observation. This chain connects TRBV30 to TRBJ1-2; no clear D gene. Trimming shortened V by 2 bases and J by 1 base, and 11 bases separated the two germline ends. CDR3 length: 14 amino acids. The germline V gene has CDR1 GTSNPN and CDR2 SVGIG (reference sequence). CDR3: CAWSLGSRNYGYTF. CDR3 DNA: TGTGCCTGGAGTTTGGGGAGCCGTAACTATGGCTACACCTTC.

The rearrangement uses TRBV6-5 and TRBJ2-5; D is possibly TRBD2 (5 bases). In germline, CDR1 is MNHEY, CDR2 SVGAGI. Trimming took off 2 bases at V and 5 bases at J, with 12 bases between the two ends. CDR3 length: 14 residues. The CDR3 loop reads CASSYARGRETQYF. Here the CDR3 DNA reads TGTGCCAGCAGTTACGCCCGGGGTCGGGAGACCCAGTACTTC.

CDR3 residues: CASSFRGGQGTQYF. The CDR3 nucleotides read TGTGCCAGCAGTTTTAGGGGGGGGCAGGGTACGCAGTATTTT. The chain joins TRBV28 to TRBJ2-3, with D perhaps matching TRBD2 (7 bases). Trimming pared 3 bases from V and 8 bases from J, leaving 15 bases between. The CDR3 spans 14 residues. CDR1 and CDR2 from the germline V gene are MDHEN and SYDVKM.